A single sample is the source of the 14 T cell receptor beta chains below, sequenced in a study of spatial heterogeneity in lung cancer. One entry per CDR3 protein results from TCRdb running MiXCR on the 5' RACE reads. The data show several thousand distinct CDR3 sequences, 7.8% seen once. Sample time point: sample taken at primary tumor resection. Unsorted whole RNA from tumor, nontumor lung or frozen PBMC underwent sequencing. This specimen consisted of PBMCs, obtained at surgery. The source is a female donor with early-stage non-small cell lung cancer.

By sample share, this clonotype is medium-sized (0.01 to 0.1%). The chain is built from TRBV7-8 and TRBJ1-2, with TRBD1 as a possible D gene (5 bases). The CDR3 runs to 13 residues. Germline CDR1 reads SGHVS; CDR2 reads FQNEAQ. Trimming removed 5 bases from V and 5 bases from J, with 12 bases in between. The CDR3 DNA reads as TGTGCCAGCAGCCCCGCCCGGGGGTATGGCTACACCTTC. Protein: CASSPARGYGYTF.

This clonotype was counted many times. The chain joins TRBV6-1 to TRBJ1-1, with 8 positions matching TRBD1. V was pared by 5 bases and J by 3 bases, with 2 bases of the junction left unmatched. Germline V lookup: CDR1 MNHNS, CDR2 SASEGT. CDR3 length: 13 amino acids. The CDR3 sequence is CASSTQGDTEAFF. Written as DNA, the CDR3 is TGTGCCAGCAGTACACAGGGGGACACTGAAGCTTTCTTT.

This clonotype is judged medium-sized (0.01 to 0.1%). The V and J genes are TRBV7-9 and TRBJ2-3; the match to TRBD1 covers 9 bases. CDR1 is SEHNR and CDR2 is FQNEAQ in the germline V gene (reference sequence). The CDR3 loop spans 16 amino acids. After removal of 4 bases from V and 2 bases from J, the junction contained 7 bases not matched to a gene. CDR3 in amino acids: CASSSSTGGYTDTQYF. As DNA, the CDR3 is TGTGCCAGCAGCTCGTCGACAGGGGGATACACAGATACGCAGTATTTT.

This clonotype was picked up many times. The chain has TRBV19 and TRBJ1-2; tentative D call: TRBD1 (5 bases). CDR3 length: 11 residues. Germline CDR1 reads LNHDA; CDR2 reads SQIVND (reference sequence). In nucleotides, the CDR3 is TGTGCAGCGGGGGAGGGTCGCGGCTACACCTTC. Residues: CAAGEGRGYTF.

The chain has TRBV7-8 and TRBJ2-6; D remains ambiguous. V gave up 3 bases and J gave up 4 bases, with 4 bases separating them. CDR3 size: 13 residues. Germline values: CDR1 SGHVS, CDR2 FQNEAQ. CDR3 loop: CASSFGGANVLTF. The CDR3, as DNA: TGTGCCAGCAGCTTCGGCGGGGCCAACGTCCTGACTTTC.

Within the sample, this clonotype is medium-sized. The rearrangement uses TRBV20-1 and TRBJ2-1; 8 bases map to TRBD1. J was trimmed by 4 bases and V by 2 bases; bases with no gene match: 10. The CDR3 spans 16 residues. Germline CDR1 reads DFQATT; CDR2 reads SNEGSKA (reference sequence). The CDR3 bases are TGCAGTGCTAGACGACTACAGGGGGTGATGTACAATGAGCAGTTCTTC. Amino acid sequence: CSARRLQGVMYNEQFF.

This clonotype is classed as medium-sized. The chain has TRBV5-1 and TRBJ2-1, with D tentatively TRBD2 (6 bases). V was trimmed by 4 bases and J by 3 bases, leaving 20 bases between them. Germline V gene lookup returns CDR1 SGHRS and CDR2 YFSETQ. CDR3 length: 17 residues. CDR3 sequence reads: CASSPRGASDLYNEQFF. The CDR3 region has the DNA TGCGCCAGCAGCCCCCGTGGGGCTAGCGACCTCTACAATGAGCAGTTCTTC.

This clonotype is categorized as medium-sized. V gene TRBV19 combines with J gene TRBJ2-5; D is unresolved. Germline CDR1 is LNHDA and CDR2 is SQIVND (reference sequence). Trimming removed 5 bases at V and 2 bases at J, with 9 bases between. The CDR3 sequence is 13 residues long. The CDR3 DNA reads TGTGCCAGTAGTCGAGACGGACAAGAGACCCAGTACTTC. It translates to CASSRDGQETQYF.

By share, this clonotype ranks as medium-sized. The rearrangement uses TRBV24-1 and TRBJ2-1; 11 bases line up with TRBD1. CDR1 is KGHDR and CDR2 is SFDVKD in the germline V gene. The trim removed 12 bases at V and 8 bases at J, leaving 11 bases unmatched. The CDR3 consists of 14 residues. The CDR3 DNA reads as TGTGCCGCCGCAGGACAGGGGGCAGTCGATGAGCAGTTCTTC. Translating it yields CAAAGQGAVDEQFF.

This clonotype was counted ten times or more. The chain has TRBV7-6 and TRBJ2-5; 7 bases align to TRBD1. The J segment lost 4 bases and the V segment lost 4 bases, leaving 12 bases of the junction unmatched. This CDR3 has 16 residues. Germline CDR1 reads SGHVS; CDR2 reads FNYEAQ. The CDR3 bases are TGTGCCAGCAGCTACCAACAGGGGCTTTTCGGAGAGACCCAGTACTTC. It is translated as CASSYQQGLFGETQYF. Filled out from reference TRBV7-6 and TRBJ2-5, the complete variable domain reads GAGVSQSPRYKVTKRGQDVALRCDPISGHVSLYWYRQALGQGPEFLTYFNYEAQQDKSGLPNDRFSAERPEGSISTLTIQRTEQRDSAMYRCASSYQQGLFGETQYFGPGTRLLVL.

The table lists this clonotype with many counts. The chain combines TRBV23-1 with TRBJ1-5; the D gene is possibly TRBD1 (6 bases). TRBV23-1 is reported as an ORF; its role is uncertain. CDR3 length: 14 amino acids. V dropped 9 bases and J dropped 0 bases, with 12 bases sitting between them. The CDR3 spells CASDRSYSNQPQHF. As DNA, the CDR3 is TGCGCCAGTGACAGGAGTTATAGCAATCAGCCCCAGCATTTT.

This chain uses TRBV27 with TRBJ2-2; no definite D call. With 6 bases removed from V and 8 bases from J, the gap between germline ends came to 7 bases. The V gene's germline CDR1 is MNHEY and CDR2 SMNVEV (reference sequence). The CDR3 runs to 11 residues. Here the CDR3 reads CASSSSGELFF. The CDR3 DNA is TGTGCCAGCAGCTCGTCGGGGGAGCTGTTTTTT.

This clonotype was detected once. The chain links TRBV9 to TRBJ2-7, with D perhaps matching TRBD2 (5 bases). Trimming left V 3 bases short and J 7 bases short, with 8 bases between. The germline V gene encodes CDR1 SGDLS and CDR2 YYNGEE. The CDR3 covers 11 residues. The CDR3 reads CASSAGVEQYF. In DNA form, the CDR3 reads TGTGCCAGCAGCGCCGGGGTAGAGCAGTACTTC.

This clonotype is termed medium-sized (0.01 to 0.1%). The chain carries TRBV27 and TRBJ2-4; D is perhaps TRBD2 (6 bases). CDR1 is MNHEY, CDR2 SMNVEV, per germline (reference sequence). V was pared by 6 bases and J by 9 bases, with 21 bases between. The CDR3 covers 15 residues. The CDR3, as DNA: TGTGCCAGCAGACGTGGGGGGTTTAATATGGGCATTCAGTACTTC. Its protein is CASRRGGFNMGIQYF.